The source of this TCR beta chain is a study of CXCR3-negative and CXCR3-positive naive CD8 T cells. Study results and caveats: The level of CXCR3 expression partially decreased after cryopreservation; the majority of assays used fresh PBMCs. Sequencing showed both naive subsets with comparably high diversity, and memory CD8+ cells much lower. Against CXCR3-negative naive cells, CXCR3-positive naive cells showed more hydrophobic TRB CDR3s. Naive CXCR3-positive and CXCR3-negative cells shared TRBV-TRBJ usage; memory cells diverged.

The CDR3 loop spans 14 amino acids. CDR1 is DFQATT and CDR2 is SNEGSKA in the germline V gene (reference sequence). CD45RO-CCR7+CD27+CD95- defined naive CD8+ T cells. In preparing the TRB cDNA libraries, 5' RACE with UMI labels was used. TCRdb derives one entry per CDR3 protein from the 5' RACE reads, leaving out DNA. This sample's table reports 120,000 to 150,000 distinct CDR3 sequences. On this clonotype: Its antigen is not known.

This TCR was recovered from a human donor in good health. Some clones in this sample may be carry-over from other donors' samples. The sequencing input was naive CXCR3+ CD8+ T cells from blood. Indicated subset: CD45RO-CCR7+CD27+CD95- naive CD8+ T cells expressing CXCR3 (TNR3+). V usage is TRBV20-1 and J usage is TRBJ2-7; TCRdb lists TRBD2, though no DNA is available to test this call. Here the CDR3 reads CSASLAGVVYEQYF.